This T cell receptor (beta chain) was recovered during a study of blood T cell repertoires in COVID-19. On the study more broadly: There were acute and convalescent COVID-19 samples, and they came from the United States, Italy and Spain. PBMCs, B-cell-depleted T cells, or T cells provided the cDNA or gDNA that made up the material.

The V gene's germline CDR1 is SGHDN and CDR2 FVKESK. The CDR3 runs to 16 residues. Trimming cost V 4 bases and J 1 base; bases outside gene matches: 4. Authors' processing steps: Estimated nucleated cell counts came from reference gene primer amplification. The repertoire was sequenced with immunoSEQ multiplex PCR; TCRdb's copy has only in-frame clones and lacks some. Clone size and V and J calls were adopted from that table, with D and trimming inferred from the DNA. The top ten clones hold 15% to 20% of a sample with about 94,000 clones, 80% of them seen once. This receptor was identified in a human donor in a cohort sampled during active COVID-19. The chain combines TRBV14 with TRBJ1-1; TRBD1 aligns across 12 bases. The sample was peripheral blood. The CDR3 DNA sequence: TGTGCCAGCAGCCCCCTGGGACAGGGGGCGAACACTGAAGCTTTCTTT. This sequence encodes CASSPLGQGANTEAFF.